Here is one TCR beta chain with its context. The antigen remains undetermined. The data originate from a study of CD8 T cells in ankylosing spondylitis. Study-wide results and caveats: Researchers reportedly found disease-linked clones significantly enriched in matched ankylosing spondylitis synovial fluid. Peripheral blood held disease-linked clones only at relatively low frequency, and these were CD8+. Within ankylosing spondylitis blood, a TCR beta motif made up of eight or nine highly homologous variants appeared to be characteristic.

Quantitative 5'-RACE with molecular barcodes generated TCR beta libraries. One entry per CDR3 protein results from TCRdb running MiXCR on the 5' RACE reads. The data hold fewer than 500,000 distinct CDR3 sequences, with 25% to 30% observed a single time. From germline, CDR1 is KGHDR and CDR2 SFDVKD. Germline trimming cut 4 bases from V and 5 bases from J; bases unmatched to any gene: 10. This CDR3 is built from 16 residues. The genes are TRBV24-1 and TRBJ2-7; TRBD2 agrees at 10 bases. The sequence was collected from a male donor with ankylosing spondylitis. The material sequenced was blood, either unsorted or a sorted T cell fraction (not recorded which). Here the CDR3 DNA reads TGTGCCACCAGTGACCCCGCTAGCGGGAGATACCACGAGCAGTACTTC. Translated, it gives CATSDPASGRYHEQYF.